Below are 12 T cell receptor beta chains sequenced from a single sample in a study of blood T cell repertoires in COVID-19. Some clones are missing from TCRdb's copy, which holds only in-frame ones; the method was immunoSEQ multiplex PCR. Among 230,000 or so clones, about 80% were seen once, and the ten largest hold around 3.7%. The sequenced sample consisted of PBMCs or T cells enriched from blood (not recorded which). These receptors were taken from a man between 50 and 59 years old who had recovered from COVID-19.

The chain employs TRBV29-1 and TRBJ1-1; 7 bases are shared with TRBD1. The CDR3 runs 13 residues. The V gene end was trimmed by 7 bases and the J gene end by 0 bases; junction bases not matched to a gene: 5. CDR1 SQVTM and CDR2 ANQGSEA come from the germline V gene. Here the CDR3 reads CSATGQMNTEAFF. CDR3 nucleotides: TGCAGCGCTACGGGACAGATGAACACTGAAGCTTTCTTT.

This clone was counted only a few times. The rearrangement links TRBV19 to TRBJ1-1; D remains ambiguous. V was clipped by 0 bases and J by 6 bases, with 11 bases between them. The CDR3 has 14 amino acids. The germline gives CDR1 LNHDA, CDR2 SQIVND (reference sequence). The CDR3 here is CASSIDFGGSEAFF. The CDR3 DNA reads TGTGCCAGTAGTATAGATTTTGGTGGCTCTGAAGCTTTCTTT. The whole variable domain, filled in from reference TRBV19 and TRBJ1-1, reads DGGITQSPKYLFRKEGQNVTLSCEQNLNHDAMYWYRQDPGQGLRLIYYSQIVNDFQKGDIAEGYSVSREKKESFPLTVTSAQKNPTAFYLCASSIDFGGSEAFFGQGTRLTVV.

The chain has TRBV7-9 and TRBJ1-5; the D gene is possibly TRBD1 (6 bases). Germline V gene data show CDR1 as SEHNR and CDR2 as FQNEAQ (reference sequence). The CDR3 sequence is 13 residues long. Trimming took 5 bases from V and 6 from J, leaving 11 bases between them. The CDR3 region has the DNA TGTGCCAGCAGCCCGCCGACAGGTCAGCCCCAGCATTTT. It codes for CASSPPTGQPQHF.

V is TRBV5-6 and J is TRBJ1-1, with D uncertain. V was clipped by 0 bases and J by 0 bases, with 15 bases between them. Per germline, CDR1 SGHDT and CDR2 YYEEEE. The CDR3 has 17 residues. CDR3 loop: CASSLGRVRVLNTEAFF. CDR3 coding DNA: TGTGCCAGCAGCTTGGGGAGGGTAAGGGTTCTGAACACTGAAGCTTTCTTT.

This clone appeared a few times. J is TRBJ2-7 and V is TRBV7-9; D gene uncertain. Deletions cut 7 bases from V and 3 bases from J, with 19 bases between. The CDR3 runs 15 residues. From germline, CDR1 is SEHNR and CDR2 FQNEAQ (reference sequence). CDR3 amino acids: CASTIFPEAFYEQYF. Here the CDR3 DNA reads TGTGCCAGCACTATTTTCCCCGAGGCTTTCTACGAGCAGTACTTC.

This clone has only one observation. The rearrangement uses TRBV18 and TRBJ2-7; a weak D match, TRBD2 (6 bases). This CDR3 spans 15 amino acids. V was cut by 0 bases and J by 4 bases, with 13 bases left in between. The germline CDR1 and CDR2 sequences are KGHSH and LQKENI. CDR3 protein: CASSPPEGAPYEQYF. Here the CDR3 DNA reads TGTGCCAGCTCACCACCGGAGGGAGCACCGTACGAGCAGTACTTC.

V gene TRBV12-3 or TRBV12-4 combines with J gene TRBJ2-1; TRBD1 agrees at 9 bases. The CDR3 totals 13 residues. The V and J ends lost 5 bases and 9 bases, in that order; junction bases with no gene match: 5. The CDR3 bases are TGTGCCAGCAGTCCCGGACAGGGGTTTGAGCAGTTCTTC. It specifies CASSPGQGFEQFF.

This clone was seen a single time. The chain uses TRBV7-2 and TRBJ1-4; D remains unclear. CDR1 and CDR2 (germline): SGHTA, FQGNSA. The germline V and J ends were trimmed by 5 bases and 8 bases, with 18 bases remaining between them. The CDR3 has 15 residues. CDR3 sequence (DNA): TGTGCCAGCAGCCGTACGGACCTCGAGGGCGAAAAACTGTTTTTT. Translation gives CASSRTDLEGEKLFF.

The chain joins TRBV15 to TRBJ1-1, with a weak D call TRBD1 (6 bases). Germline V gene sequence: CDR1 LNHNV, CDR2 YYDKDF (reference sequence). The CDR3 loop spans 16 amino acids. With 1 base removed from V and 5 bases from J, the gap between germline ends came to 17 bases. The CDR3 nucleotides are TGTGCCACCAGCAGAGGGGCTACAGGGAAGGAGACTGAAGCTTTCTTT. It yields the protein CATSRGATGKETEAFF.

The CDR3 reads CASSLPGSDYGYTF. In nucleotides, the CDR3 is TGTGCCAGCAGCTTGCCTGGGAGTGACTATGGCTACACCTTC. The chain has TRBV5-4 and TRBJ1-2; D is undetermined. The germline V gene encodes CDR1 SGHNT and CDR2 YYREEE (reference sequence). CDR3 length equals 14 residues. V lost 1 base, J lost 3 bases, and 10 bases lay in between.

V gene TRBV4-3 combines with J gene TRBJ2-5; D may be TRBD2 (5 bases). V was clipped by 1 base and J by 5 bases, with 8 bases between them. Per the germline V gene, CDR1 is LGHNA and CDR2 is YSLEER. The CDR3 is 13 residues long. Here the CDR3 reads CASSQVTGETQYF. DNA for the CDR3: TGCGCCAGCAGCCAAGTAACGGGGGAGACCCAGTACTTC.

The rearrangement uses TRBV30 and TRBJ1-2; no reliable D call. Germline values: CDR1 GTSNPN, CDR2 SVGIG (reference sequence). Trimming took 7 bases from V and 8 from J, leaving 17 bases between them. The length of the CDR3 is 12 residues. CDR3 loop: CAYSLGRHGYTF. In DNA form, the CDR3 reads TGTGCCTATTCCCTCGGTAGACACGGCTACACCTTC.